This TCR beta chain was sequenced in a study of T cell responses to AZD1222 COVID-19 vaccine. Study results and limitations: The span of vaccine-associated CD4 TCRs extended across spike, with dominance at 160-218 and 743-854.

As regards this clone: The antigen is not known.

From germline, CDR1 is SGHTS and CDR2 YDEGEE. The CDR3 sequence is 15 residues long. V lost 2 bases, J lost 4 bases, and 15 bases lay in between. The assay was immunoSEQ multiplex PCR, and TCRdb's table has in-frame clones only and misses some. The sample yields approximately 110,000 clones, 70% to 90% seen once. Source: peripheral blood, taken on day 0 of AZD1222 vaccination. The chain recombines TRBV5-8 with TRBJ1-2; maybe TRBD1 (5 bases). The clonotype comes from an adult in good health. DNA for the CDR3: TGTGCCAGCAGCTTAGTCCCCCAGGGTACCTATGGCTACACCTTC. Protein sequence: CASSLVPQGTYGYTF. The complete variable domain, with remaining parts taken from reference TRBV5-8 and TRBJ1-2, reads EAGVTQSPTHLIKTRGQQATLRCSPISGHTSVYWYQQALGLGLQFLLWYDEGEERNRGNFPPRFSGRQFPNYSSELNVNALELEDSALYLCASSLVPQGTYGYTFGSGTRLTVV.